These 5 T cell receptor beta chains share one sample of origin, sequenced in a study of cytomegalovirus exposure and HLA in healthy donors. Amplification used 60 Vbeta primers and 13 Jbeta primers. Repertoires were generated with immunoSEQ multiplex PCR, while TCRdb's copy carries only in-frame clones and drops some. The sample lists some 180,000 clones, around three quarters occurring once. Source material: PBMCs. The source is a man aged 25-45 years in good health and CMV-seronegative.

The chain joins TRBV15 to TRBJ1-2, with 7 bases identical to TRBD1. The germline gives CDR1 LNHNV, CDR2 YYDKDF (reference sequence). V lost 1 base to trimming and J lost 6 bases; unmatched junction nucleotides: 8. The CDR3 runs 15 residues. This chain's CDR3 is CATSRAVTGVNGYTF. CDR3 bases: TGTGCCACCAGCAGAGCGGTCACAGGGGTTAATGGCTACACCTTC.

In this sample, this clone turned up a few times. The chain uses TRBV6-5 and TRBJ2-2; D perhaps matches TRBD1 (6 bases). The germline V gene has CDR1 MNHEY and CDR2 SVGAGI. There are 15 residues in the CDR3. The V end lost 2 bases, the J end lost 1 base, and 8 bases lay between the germline ends. CDR3 sequence: CASSYGDMNTGELFF. The CDR3 nucleotides are TGTGCCAGCAGTTACGGGGACATGAACACCGGGGAGCTGTTTTTT.

The chain links TRBV6-1 to TRBJ1-3; D gene ambiguous. Looked up from germline, CDR1 is MNHNS and CDR2 is SASEGT. The CDR3 sequence is 13 residues long. Deletions cut 2 bases from V and 7 bases from J, with 9 bases between. The CDR3 nucleotides are TGTGCCAGCAGTGAATCACTCGGTAACACCATATATTTT. It translates to CASSESLGNTIYF.

The chain combines TRBV19 with TRBJ2-5; TRBD1 aligns across 10 bases. The germline CDR1 and CDR2 sequences are LNHDA and SQIVND (reference sequence). Unmatched junction bases numbered 7, after V lost 4 bases and J lost 5 bases. The CDR3 is 15 amino acids. The CDR3 region is CASSTGTGVHETQYF. The CDR3, as DNA: TGTGCCAGTAGTACCGGGACAGGGGTACATGAGACCCAGTACTTC.

The chain links TRBV6-1 to TRBJ1-6; 8 nucleotides match TRBD1. This CDR3 has 14 residues. Trimming at V came to 8 bases and at J to 5 bases, leaving 5 bases not matched to a gene. Germline V gene lookup returns CDR1 MNHNS and CDR2 SASEGT. CDR3 DNA sequence: TGTGCCAGCTTTAGGACAGGGAATAATTCACCCCTCCACTTT. Translation: CASFRTGNNSPLHF.